Below, 20 T cell receptor beta chains from the same sample are listed, as sequenced in a study of beta chain features in type 1 diabetes. The antigens for these receptors are not known. General study points: Researchers report that Type 1 diabetes patients had moderately but significantly shorter TCRB CDR3s across all four CD4+ subsets.

Isolated RNA was reverse transcribed in full, so expressed TCRB transcripts were sequenced. The repertoire was sequenced with immunoSEQ multiplex PCR; TCRdb's copy has only in-frame clones and lacks some. Of 120,000 to 150,000 clones listed, roughly an eighth are singletons. The material sequenced was central memory CD4+ T cells from blood. The receptors originated from a man aged 18 to 35 with type 1 diabetes.

This clone has a handful of counts. This chain uses TRBV18 with TRBJ1-1, with D maybe TRBD1 (6 bases). From germline, CDR1 is KGHSH and CDR2 LQKENI. V shed 2 bases and J shed 10 bases, with 14 bases lying between them. The CDR3 extends over 13 amino acids. The chain's CDR3 is CASSPTSGRGAFF. The CDR3 coding sequence is TGTGCCAGCTCACCAACGAGCGGCAGGGGAGCTTTCTTT.

In its sample, this clone was seen many times. V gene TRBV13 combines with J gene TRBJ1-5; D is undetermined. The germline CDR1 and CDR2 sequences are PRHDT and FYEKMQ (reference sequence). The CDR3 totals 14 residues. The V end was cut by 0 bases, the J end by 2 bases, with 5 bases between. In DNA form, the CDR3 reads TGTGCCAGCAGCTTAGGCCTCGGCAATCAGCCCCAGCATTTT. Amino acid sequence: CASSLGLGNQPQHF.

The chain combines TRBV6-5 with TRBJ2-1, with a weak D call TRBD2 (5 bases). Trimming removed 5 bases from V and 4 bases from J, with 9 bases in between. There are 13 residues in the CDR3. Per the germline V gene, CDR1 is MNHEY and CDR2 is SVGAGI. DNA of the CDR3: TGTGCCAGCAGTGGACCGGGGTACAATGAGCAGTTCTTC. The encoded protein is CASSGPGYNEQFF.

CDR3 coding DNA: TGTGCCAGCAGCTTAGCTCTTGAAGATACGCAGTATTTT. Residues: CASSLALEDTQYF. The chain combines TRBV11-2 with TRBJ2-3; D is uncertain. V was shortened by 1 base and J by 5 bases, with 7 bases between the two germline ends. Germline V CDR1 and CDR2: SGHAT, FQNNGV. The CDR3 has 13 amino acids.

In this sample, this clone turned up a few times. This chain links TRBV5-1 with TRBJ2-5, with no clear D. V dropped 2 bases and J dropped 5 bases, with 10 bases sitting between them. Looked up from germline, CDR1 is SGHRS and CDR2 is YFSETQ. This CDR3 has 13 residues. CDR3: CASSFVGSETQYF. In nucleotides, the CDR3 is TGCGCCAGCAGCTTTGTTGGGTCGGAGACCCAGTACTTC.

The J gene is TRBJ2-6, the V gene TRBV18, with D perhaps matching TRBD2 (7 bases). Germline values: CDR1 KGHSH, CDR2 LQKENI. V shed 6 bases and J shed 2 bases, with 11 bases lying between them. The CDR3 has 15 amino acids. DNA of the CDR3: TGTGCCAGCTCTCCGGGGGGCGCTGGGGCCAACGTCCTGACTTTC. This encodes CASSPGGAGANVLTF.

The genes are TRBV29-1 and TRBJ2-3; D is perhaps TRBD1 or TRBD2 (5 bases each). This CDR3 contains 14 residues. The V gene lost 3 bases and the J gene lost 5 bases, with 15 bases spanning the gap. Germline V gives CDR1 SQVTM, CDR2 ANQGSEA. CDR3 nucleotide sequence: TGCAGCGTTGAGAGAGGGGCCTCGAGAGATACGCAGTATTTT. Translating it yields CSVERGASRDTQYF.

This clone was counted ten times or more. The sample contains more than one DNA sequence encoding this CDR3. The gene calls are TRBV18 and TRBJ2-5; no definite D call. CDR1 and CDR2 (germline): KGHSH, LQKENI. CDR3 length equals 13 residues. Trimming cost V 3 bases and J 3 bases, with 8 bases left between them. CDR3 coding DNA: TGTGCCAGCTCACCGCAGCCCAAAGAGACCCAGTACTTC. The encoded protein is CASSPQPKETQYF.

V usage is TRBV11-3 and J usage is TRBJ1-4; D is ambiguous. Germline V gives CDR1 SGHNT, CDR2 YENEEA. Trimming pared 2 bases from V and 5 bases from J, leaving 6 bases between. The CDR3 extends over 13 amino acids. The CDR3 DNA reads TGTGCCAGCAGCTTATTCCAGAATGAAAAACTGTTTTTT. It yields the protein CASSLFQNEKLFF.

This clone was detected only a few times. The rearrangement joins TRBV7-9 to TRBJ1-2; D remains unclear. Germline V gene data show CDR1 as SEHNR and CDR2 as FQNEAQ (reference sequence). Trimming took off 0 bases at V and 0 bases at J, with 8 bases between the two ends. This CDR3 has 15 amino acids. CDR3 sequence reads: CASSLAWGANYGYTF. The CDR3 coding sequence is TGTGCCAGCAGCTTAGCGTGGGGAGCTAACTATGGCTACACCTTC.

This clone has only a few counts. The rearrangement joins TRBV18 to TRBJ2-3; 7 nucleotides align to TRBD1. The trim removed 5 bases at V and 2 bases at J, leaving 4 bases unmatched. CDR3 length: 14 amino acids. The germline gives CDR1 KGHSH, CDR2 LQKENI. The CDR3 DNA is TGTGCCAGCTCATCGCAGGGGGACACAGATACGCAGTATTTT. This translates into CASSSQGDTDTQYF. Full variable domain (rest looked up from reference TRBV18 and TRBJ2-3): NAGVMQNPRHLVRRRGQEARLRCSPMKGHSHVYWYRQLPEEGLKFMVYLQKENIIDESGMPKERFSAEFPKEGPSILRIQQVVRGDSAAYFCASSSQGDTDTQYFGPGTRLTVL.

J is TRBJ2-5 and V is TRBV10-3; no clear D gene. CDR1 ENHRY and CDR2 SYGVKD come from the germline V gene. Trimming removed 4 bases from V and 4 bases from J, with 10 bases in between. This CDR3 contains 13 residues. The CDR3 region has the DNA TGTGCCATCAGTGGGCCTAGTGGAGAGACCCAGTACTTC. Encoded protein: CAISGPSGETQYF.

CDR3 DNA sequence: TGTGCCAGCAGCCCCCCGGACAACTCCTACGAGCAGTACTTC. Amino acid sequence: CASSPPDNSYEQYF. The chain couples TRBV13 to TRBJ2-7, with a possible D match to TRBD1 (5 bases). From germline, CDR1 is PRHDT and CDR2 FYEKMQ (reference sequence). Trimming stripped 5 bases from V and 0 bases from J, with 11 bases between. The CDR3 sequence is 14 residues long.

This clone was recorded many times. V usage is TRBV7-2 and J usage is TRBJ2-1; D may correspond to TRBD1 or TRBD2 (5 bases each). V lost 1 base and J 2 bases, leaving 12 bases between the germline ends. CDR3 length: 16 residues. The germline CDR1 and CDR2 sequences are SGHTA and FQGNSA. DNA of the CDR3: TGTGCCAGCAGCTTAGGAGGGTCAGGGACCTACAATGAGCAGTTCTTC. Residues: CASSLGGSGTYNEQFF.

The gene calls are TRBV7-9 and TRBJ2-7, with D uncertain. Looked up from germline, CDR1 is SEHNR and CDR2 is FQNEAQ (reference sequence). The CDR3 covers 11 residues. The ends were cut back, 5 bases at V and 2 bases at J, with 4 bases in the middle. The CDR3 nucleotides are TGTGCCAGCAGCATAACCTACGAGCAGTACTTC. This encodes CASSITYEQYF.

This clone was counted only a few times. The chain joins TRBV28 to TRBJ2-7; D gene ambiguous. Trimming took 8 bases from V and 2 from J, leaving 13 bases between them. The CDR3 contains 13 residues. Germline lookup yields CDR1 MDHEN and CDR2 SYDVKM. The CDR3 region has the DNA TGTGCCAGCGGGTGGGTGGGCGCCTACGAGCAGTACTTC. This encodes CASGWVGAYEQYF.

This chain connects TRBV27 to TRBJ1-2; the D gene is possibly TRBD1 (6 bases). Deletions cut 6 bases from V and 4 bases from J, with 15 bases between. The CDR3 has 14 amino acids. Per the germline V gene, CDR1 is MNHEY and CDR2 is SMNVEV (reference sequence). This chain's CDR3 is CASSSQTGTYGYTF. CDR3 bases: TGTGCCAGCAGCTCTCAGACAGGCACCTATGGCTACACCTTC.

This clone has just a few counts. J is TRBJ1-1 and V is TRBV2, with TRBD1 matching 8 bases. J gave up 4 bases and V 7 bases, and 8 bases lay outside the gene matches. The CDR3 consists of 14 residues. The germline V gene has CDR1 SNHLY and CDR2 FYNNEI. CDR3 residues: CASTSNRGATEAFF. The CDR3 coding sequence is TGTGCCAGCACTTCCAACAGGGGGGCCACTGAAGCTTTCTTT.

The genes are TRBV14 and TRBJ1-2, with 8 bases that match TRBD1. Germline CDR1 reads SGHDN; CDR2 reads FVKESK. V gave up 4 bases and J gave up 4 bases; unmatched junction bases: 5. The CDR3 loop spans 14 amino acids. The CDR3 loop is CASSPRDRTYGYTF. The CDR3 coding sequence is TGTGCCAGCAGCCCCCGGGACAGGACCTATGGCTACACCTTC.

As concerns this clone: This specimen includes other DNA sequences encoding the same CDR3. The chain carries TRBV5-1 and TRBJ1-1; 9 bases are a match to TRBD1. The trim removed 4 bases at V and 1 base at J, leaving 2 bases unmatched. The CDR3 contains 14 residues. Looked up from germline, CDR1 is SGHRS and CDR2 is YFSETQ. The CDR3 region is CASSGQGPNTEAFF. As DNA, the CDR3 is TGCGCCAGCAGCGGACAGGGGCCGAACACTGAAGCTTTCTTT.